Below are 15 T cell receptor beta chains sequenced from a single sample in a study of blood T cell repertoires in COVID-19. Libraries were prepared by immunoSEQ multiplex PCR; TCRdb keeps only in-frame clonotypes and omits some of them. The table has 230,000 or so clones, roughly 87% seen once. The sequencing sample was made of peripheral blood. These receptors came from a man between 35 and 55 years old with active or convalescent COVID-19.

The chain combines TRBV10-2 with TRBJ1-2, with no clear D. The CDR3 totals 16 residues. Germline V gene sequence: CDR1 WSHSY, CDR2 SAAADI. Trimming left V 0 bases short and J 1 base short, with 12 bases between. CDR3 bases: TGCGCCAGCAGTGAGTCCGGAGGGTTGTATAACTATGGCTACACCTTC. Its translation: CASSESGGLYNYGYTF.

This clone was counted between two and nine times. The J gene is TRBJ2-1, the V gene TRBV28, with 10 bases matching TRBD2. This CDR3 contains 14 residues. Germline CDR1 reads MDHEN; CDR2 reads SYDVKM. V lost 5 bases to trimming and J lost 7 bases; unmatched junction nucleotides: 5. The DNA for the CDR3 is TGTGCCAGCAGTCTTCAGCGGGAGGGAAATGAGCAGTTCTTC. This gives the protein CASSLQREGNEQFF.

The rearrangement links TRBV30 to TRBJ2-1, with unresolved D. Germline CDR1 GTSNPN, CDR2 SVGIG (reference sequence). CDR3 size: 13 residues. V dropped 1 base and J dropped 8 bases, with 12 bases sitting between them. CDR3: CAWSAFSGDEQFF. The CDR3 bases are TGTGCCTGGAGTGCCTTTAGTGGAGATGAGCAGTTCTTC.

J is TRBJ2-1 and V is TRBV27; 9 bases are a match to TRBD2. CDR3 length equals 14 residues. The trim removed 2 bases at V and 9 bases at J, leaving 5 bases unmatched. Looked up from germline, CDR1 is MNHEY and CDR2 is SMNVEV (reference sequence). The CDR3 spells CASSLAGGFGEQFF. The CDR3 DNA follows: TGTGCCAGCAGTTTAGCGGGAGGGTTTGGTGAGCAGTTCTTC.

The CDR3 DNA reads TGTGCCAGCAGCAAACAGGGAAACTATGGCTACACCTTC. Its protein product is CASSKQGNYGYTF. The chain has TRBV21-1 and TRBJ1-2; the DNA was not used to check the table's D call, TRBD1. TRBV21-1 is reported as a pseudogene. The CDR3 is made up of 13 amino acids.

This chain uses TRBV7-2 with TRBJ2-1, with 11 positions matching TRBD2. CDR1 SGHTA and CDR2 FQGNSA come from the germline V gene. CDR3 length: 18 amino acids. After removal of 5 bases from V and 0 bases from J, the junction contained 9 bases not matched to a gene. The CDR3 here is CASSPRPTSGGSYNEQFF. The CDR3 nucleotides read TGTGCCAGCAGCCCCCGGCCCACTAGCGGGGGCTCCTACAATGAGCAGTTCTTC. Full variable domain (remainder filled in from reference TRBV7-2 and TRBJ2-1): GAGVSQSPSNKVTEKGKDVELRCDPISGHTALYWYRQSLGQGLEFLIYFQGNSAPDKSGLPSDRFSAERTGGSVSTLTIQRTQQEDSAVYLCASSPRPTSGGSYNEQFFGPGTRLTVL.

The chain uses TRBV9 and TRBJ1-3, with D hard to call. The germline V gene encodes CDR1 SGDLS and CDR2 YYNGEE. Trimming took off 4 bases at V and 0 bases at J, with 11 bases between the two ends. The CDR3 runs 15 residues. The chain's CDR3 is CASSSRAFSGNTIYF. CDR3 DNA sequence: TGTGCCAGCAGCTCCCGCGCCTTCTCTGGAAACACCATATATTTT.

The CDR3 DNA is TGCGCCAGCAGCTCTCTGCAGGGGGTAGACTACGAGCAGTACTTC. It encodes CASSSLQGVDYEQYF. The chain joins TRBV5-1 to TRBJ2-7; 7 bases are a match to TRBD1. Losses at the gene ends were 3 bases for V and 3 bases for J; bases not matched to a gene: 9. Germline CDR1 is SGHRS and CDR2 is YFSETQ. CDR3 length: 15 amino acids.

DNA of the CDR3: TGTGCCTGGAGTGTAGGGGGGGGAGCCTATGGCTACACCTTC. Its translation: CAWSVGGGAYGYTF. The genes are TRBV30 and TRBJ1-2; D perhaps matches TRBD1 (6 bases). CDR1 is GTSNPN, CDR2 SVGIG, per germline (reference sequence). This CDR3 has 14 amino acids. V was shortened by 0 bases and J by 4 bases, with 12 bases between the two germline ends.

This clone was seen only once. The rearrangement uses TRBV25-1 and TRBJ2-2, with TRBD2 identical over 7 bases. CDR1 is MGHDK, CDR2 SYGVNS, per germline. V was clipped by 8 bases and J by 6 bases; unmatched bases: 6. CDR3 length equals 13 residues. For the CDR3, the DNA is TGTGCCAGCGCCAAGCGGGGTCCCGGGGAGCTGTTTTTT. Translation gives CASAKRGPGELFF.

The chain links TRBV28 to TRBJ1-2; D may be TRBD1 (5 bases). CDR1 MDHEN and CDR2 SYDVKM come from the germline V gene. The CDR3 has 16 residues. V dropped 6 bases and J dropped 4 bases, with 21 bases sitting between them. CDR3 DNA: TGTGCCAGCAGCCAATCCCTAGACAGCACCTTCTATGGCTACACCTTC. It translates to CASSQSLDSTFYGYTF.

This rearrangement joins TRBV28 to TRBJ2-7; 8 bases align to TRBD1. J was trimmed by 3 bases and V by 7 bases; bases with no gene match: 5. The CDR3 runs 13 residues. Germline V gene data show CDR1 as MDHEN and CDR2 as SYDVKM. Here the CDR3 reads CASTSGQDYEQYF. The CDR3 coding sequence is TGTGCCAGCACCTCGGGACAGGACTACGAGCAGTACTTC.

The CDR3 protein is CAISEGTYSTDTQYF. CDR3 sequence (DNA): TGTGCCATCAGTGAGGGGACTTATTCCACAGATACGCAGTATTTT. V usage is TRBV10-3 and J usage is TRBJ2-3, with a possible D match to TRBD2 (6 bases). This CDR3 spans 15 amino acids. The V gene lost 2 bases and the J gene lost 2 bases, with 11 bases spanning the gap. The germline V gene encodes CDR1 ENHRY and CDR2 SYGVKD.

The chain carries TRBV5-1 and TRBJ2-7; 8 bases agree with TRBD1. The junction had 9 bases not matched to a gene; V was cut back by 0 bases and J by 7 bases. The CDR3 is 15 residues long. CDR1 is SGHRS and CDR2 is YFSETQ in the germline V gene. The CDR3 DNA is TGCGCCAGCAGCTTGGCCGAGACAGGGGCGAGGGAGCAGTACTTC. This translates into CASSLAETGAREQYF.

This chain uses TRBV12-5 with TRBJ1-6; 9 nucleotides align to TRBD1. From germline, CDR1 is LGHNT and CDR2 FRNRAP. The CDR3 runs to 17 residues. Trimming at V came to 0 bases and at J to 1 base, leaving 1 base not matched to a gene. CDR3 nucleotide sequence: TGTGCTAGTGGTTTGGTACAGGGGGCATCCTATAATTCACCCCTCCACTTT. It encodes CASGLVQGASYNSPLHF.